The clone carrying this T cell receptor (beta chain) was recorded a few times. Its matching antigen is unknown. This specimen belongs to a study of T cells in Graves' hyperthyroidism and ophthalmopathy. General study findings and limits: Peripheral blood also featured most of the thyroid clonotypes expanded above 0.001.

RNA transcripts yielded amplified TCR beta CDR3 regions. In the first-round RT-PCR of the TCR CDR3, the HTBI primer set was used. TCRdb re-called the multiplex PCR reads with MiXCR, one entry per CDR3 protein. The repertoire holds 450,000 to 500,000 distinct CDR3 sequences, under 25% seen once, with under 55% in the top ten. V was cut by 2 bases and J by 0 bases, with 9 bases left in between. The CDR3 runs to 15 residues. Germline CDR1 MNHEY, CDR2 SVGAGI. The chain joins TRBV6-5 to TRBJ2-3; D possibly corresponds to TRBD2 (5 bases). The clonotype was recovered from a woman in her seventies with Graves' ophthalmopathy. Sequencing was performed on blood. The CDR3 is CASSYVRTSTDTQYF. In DNA form, the CDR3 reads TGTGCCAGCAGTTACGTCCGGACTAGCACAGATACGCAGTATTTT.